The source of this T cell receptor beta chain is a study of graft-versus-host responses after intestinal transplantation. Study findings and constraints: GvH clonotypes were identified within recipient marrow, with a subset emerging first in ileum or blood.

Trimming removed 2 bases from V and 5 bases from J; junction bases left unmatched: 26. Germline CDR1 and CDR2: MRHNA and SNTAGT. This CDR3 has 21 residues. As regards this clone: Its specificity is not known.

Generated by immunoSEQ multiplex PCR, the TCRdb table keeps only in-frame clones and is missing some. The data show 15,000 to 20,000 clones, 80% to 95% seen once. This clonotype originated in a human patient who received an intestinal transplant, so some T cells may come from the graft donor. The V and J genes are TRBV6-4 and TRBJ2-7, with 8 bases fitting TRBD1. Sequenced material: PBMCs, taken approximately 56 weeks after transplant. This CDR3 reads CASSDPPPPPHRDRQFNEQYF. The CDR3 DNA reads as TGTGCCAGCAGTGACCCTCCACCCCCCCCTCACCGGGACAGGCAATTCAACGAGCAGTACTTC.